This T cell receptor (beta chain) was identified in a study of cytomegalovirus exposure and HLA in healthy donors. As for the study in general: Unique TCR beta sequences numbering some 120 million came from 190 million or so T cells in an earlier analysis. A data release that came early held about 89 million unique TCRs from HLA-typed donors. General study results and limits: HLA allele associations emerged for around 15,000 TCR beta sequences in a later analysis, at 0.05 false discovery rate. Immune exposure was documented only through CMV serostatus.

This clone was counted a few times. What it binds is unknown. PCR was performed using 60 Vbeta and 13 Jbeta primers. TCRdb's copy holds only in-frame clones and misses some; the assay was immunoSEQ multiplex PCR. The sample lists over 150,000 clones, less than 85% seen once, with roughly 5% in the top ten. The CDR3 extends over 13 amino acids. Germline assignment: CDR1 SGHAT and CDR2 FQNNGV. Trimming pared 1 base from V and 5 bases from J, leaving 6 bases between. The clonotype was recovered from a man aged 18 to 30 in good health and CMV-seronegative. The chain employs TRBV11-2 and TRBJ1-5; D is uncertain. The material sequenced was PBMCs. The CDR3 DNA sequence: TGTGCCAGCAGCTTAGGCGCCGATCAGCCCCAGCATTTT. Translation: CASSLGADQPQHF. The full variable domain, in which reference TRBV11-2 and TRBJ1-5 provide the parts outside the CDR3, is EAGVAQSPRYKIIEKRQSVAFWCNPISGHATLYWYQQILGQGPKLLIQFQNNGVVDDSQLPKDRFSAERLKGVDSTLKIQPAKLEDSAVYLCASSLGADQPQHFGDGTRLSIL.